One sample yielded the 11 T cell receptor beta chains listed below, sequenced in a study of STAT5B mutations in CD4+ large granular lymphocyte leukemia. TCRdb's copy holds only in-frame clones and misses some; the assay was immunoSEQ multiplex PCR. The table records over 30,000 clones, over 65% of them present only once. Sequencing input: CD4+ T cells from blood buffy coats. These receptor sequences come from a human donor in good health.

This clone was detected only once. This sequence joins TRBV19 and TRBJ2-7; the match to TRBD2 covers 10 bases. V was pared by 3 bases and J by 6 bases, with 14 bases of the junction left unmatched. Germline V lookup: CDR1 LNHDA, CDR2 SQIVND (reference sequence). This CDR3 contains 17 residues. This chain's CDR3 is CASSISGSLAGAPEQYF. In nucleotides, the CDR3 is TGTGCCAGTAGTATTTCGGGGTCGCTAGCGGGAGCTCCCGAGCAGTACTTC.

The chain couples TRBV9 to TRBJ2-2, with 10 nucleotides matching TRBD1. The CDR3 runs 16 residues. Germline V gives CDR1 SGDLS, CDR2 YYNGEE. The trim removed 4 bases at V and 4 bases at J, leaving 7 bases unmatched. This CDR3 reads CASSMRQGAGTGELFF. CDR3 nucleotide sequence: TGTGCCAGCAGCATGAGACAGGGGGCGGGCACCGGGGAGCTGTTTTTT.

The rearrangement joins TRBV5-5 to TRBJ1-6, with TRBD1 matching over 9 bases. Trimming at V came to 3 bases and at J to 11 bases, leaving 9 bases not matched to a gene. The germline V gene has CDR1 SGHKS and CDR2 YYEKEE (reference sequence). The CDR3 has 15 amino acids. The CDR3 reads CASSWGGTGITPLHF. In nucleotides, the CDR3 is TGTGCCAGCAGCTGGGGTGGGACAGGGATAACACCCCTCCACTTT.

The chain couples TRBV7-9 to TRBJ1-2, with TRBD1 matching over 9 bases. This CDR3 is 16 amino acids long. V shed 0 bases, J shed 4 bases, and the junction held 6 bases outside the gene matches. Germline V lookup: CDR1 SEHNR, CDR2 FQNEAQ (reference sequence). The CDR3 nucleotides are TGTGCCAGCAGCTTAGCCACAGGGGGCGGAACCTATGGCTACACCTTC. It yields the protein CASSLATGGGTYGYTF.

V usage is TRBV5-1 and J usage is TRBJ2-2; TRBD1 aligns across 7 bases. The germline V gene has CDR1 SGHRS and CDR2 YFSETQ. CDR3 length: 15 residues. Trimming took 3 bases from V and 0 from J; bases not matched to a gene: 2. The CDR3: CASSWDSPNTGELFF. The CDR3 DNA follows: TGCGCCAGCAGCTGGGACAGTCCGAACACCGGGGAGCTGTTTTTT.

CDR3 region: CASSHLWRTGDITGELFF. The CDR3 DNA is TGTGCCAGCAGTCATCTTTGGCGTACGGGAGACATCACCGGGGAGCTGTTTTTT. The rearrangement joins TRBV14 to TRBJ2-2; perhaps TRBD2 as D (6 bases). CDR3 size: 18 residues. Looked up from germline, CDR1 is SGHDN and CDR2 is FVKESK. Deletions cut 6 bases from V and 4 bases from J, with 24 bases between.

The V call is TRBV11-2, the J call TRBJ2-1; TRBD2 might be the D (5 bases). The CDR3 spans 15 residues. Trimming removed 5 bases at V and 0 bases at J, with 11 bases between. Germline-derived CDR1 and CDR2 are SGHAT and FQNNGV. In DNA form, the CDR3 reads TGTGCCAGCAGCCCCGGGGAAAGCTCCTACAATGAGCAGTTCTTC. This gives the protein CASSPGESSYNEQFF.

This clone was counted only a few times. The chain links TRBV7-9 to TRBJ1-2; a weak D match, TRBD1 (5 bases). CDR1 and CDR2 (germline): SEHNR, FQNEAQ (reference sequence). The V gene lost 4 bases and the J gene lost 8 bases, with 14 bases spanning the gap. This CDR3 is built from 13 residues. The CDR3 sequence is CASSWDGKGGYTF. CDR3 DNA: TGTGCCAGCAGCTGGGACGGCAAAGGGGGCTACACCTTC.

The rearrangement joins TRBV10-1 to TRBJ2-2, with 7 positions matching TRBD1. CDR1 and CDR2 from the germline V gene are WNHNN and SYGVQD (reference sequence). Unmatched junction bases numbered 4, after V lost 0 bases and J lost 3 bases. The CDR3 length is 16 residues. CDR3 protein: CASSESRGLYTGELFF. CDR3 coding DNA: TGCGCCAGCAGTGAGTCGAGGGGGCTTTACACCGGGGAGCTGTTTTTT.

The chain links TRBV4-3 to TRBJ2-2; 8 nucleotides line up with TRBD1. V lost 1 base to trimming and J lost 6 bases; unmatched junction nucleotides: 7. The length of the CDR3 is 16 residues. Per germline, CDR1 LGHNA and CDR2 YSLEER. CDR3 bases: TGCGCCAGCAGCCAAGCCGGGACAGGTTGGTCCGGGGAGCTGTTTTTT. Protein product: CASSQAGTGWSGELFF.

This clone was seen once. The chain carries TRBV14 and TRBJ2-3; TRBD2 agrees at 9 bases. There are 16 residues in the CDR3. CDR1 and CDR2 (germline): SGHDN, FVKESK. With V trimmed by 0 bases and J by 4 bases, 5 bases remained unmatched. The CDR3 DNA is TGTGCCAGCAGCCAAGATCTGGCGGGAGGGCCAGATACGCAGTATTTT. Protein sequence: CASSQDLAGGPDTQYF.